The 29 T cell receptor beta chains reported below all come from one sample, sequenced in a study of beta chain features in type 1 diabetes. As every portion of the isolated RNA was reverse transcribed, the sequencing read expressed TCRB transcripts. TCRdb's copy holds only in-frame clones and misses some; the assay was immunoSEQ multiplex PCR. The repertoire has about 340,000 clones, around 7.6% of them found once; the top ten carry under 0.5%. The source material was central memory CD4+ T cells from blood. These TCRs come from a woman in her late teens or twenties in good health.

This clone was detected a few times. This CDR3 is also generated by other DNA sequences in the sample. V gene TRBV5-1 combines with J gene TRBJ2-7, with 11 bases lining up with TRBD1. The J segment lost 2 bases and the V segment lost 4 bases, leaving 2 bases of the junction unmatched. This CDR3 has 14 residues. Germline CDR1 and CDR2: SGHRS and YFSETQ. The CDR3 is CASSAGQGAYEQYF. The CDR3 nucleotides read TGCGCCAGCAGCGCGGGACAGGGGGCCTACGAGCAGTACTTC. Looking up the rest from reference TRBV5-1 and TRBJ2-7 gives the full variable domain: KAGVTQTPRYLIKTRGQQVTLSCSPISGHRSVSWYQQTPGQGLQFLFEYFSETQRNKGNFPGRFSGRQFSNSRSEMNVSTLELGDSALYLCASSAGQGAYEQYFGPGTRLTVT.

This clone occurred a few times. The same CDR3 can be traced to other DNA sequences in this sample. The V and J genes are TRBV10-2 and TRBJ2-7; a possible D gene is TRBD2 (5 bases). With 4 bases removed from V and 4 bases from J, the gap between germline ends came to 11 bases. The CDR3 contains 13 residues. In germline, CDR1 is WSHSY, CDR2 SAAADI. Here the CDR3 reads CASSGSGGYEQYF. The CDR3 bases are TGCGCCAGCAGTGGATCAGGAGGATACGAGCAGTACTTC.

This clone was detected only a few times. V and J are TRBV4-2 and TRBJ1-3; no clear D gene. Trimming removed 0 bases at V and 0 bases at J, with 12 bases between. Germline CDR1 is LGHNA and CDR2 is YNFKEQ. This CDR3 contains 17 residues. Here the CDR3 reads CASSQDGTLSSGNTIYF. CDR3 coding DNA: TGTGCCAGCAGCCAAGATGGCACATTAAGCTCTGGAAACACCATATATTTT.

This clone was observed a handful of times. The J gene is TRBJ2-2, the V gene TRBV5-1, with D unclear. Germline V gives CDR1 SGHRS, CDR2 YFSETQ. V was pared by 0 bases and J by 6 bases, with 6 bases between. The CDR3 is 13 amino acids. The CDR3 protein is CASSLGGPGELFF. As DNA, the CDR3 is TGCGCCAGCAGCTTGGGCGGCCCCGGGGAGCTGTTTTTT.

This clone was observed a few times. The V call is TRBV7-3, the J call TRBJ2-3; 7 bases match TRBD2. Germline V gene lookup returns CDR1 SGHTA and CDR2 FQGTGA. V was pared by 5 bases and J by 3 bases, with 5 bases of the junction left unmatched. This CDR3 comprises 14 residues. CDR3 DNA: TGTGCCAGCAGCGAGGCTAGCGGAACAGATACGCAGTATTTT. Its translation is CASSEASGTDTQYF.

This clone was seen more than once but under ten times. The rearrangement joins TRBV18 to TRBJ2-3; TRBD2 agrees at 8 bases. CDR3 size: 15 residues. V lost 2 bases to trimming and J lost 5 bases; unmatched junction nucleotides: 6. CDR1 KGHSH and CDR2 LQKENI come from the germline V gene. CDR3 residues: CASSPSAGVLDTQYF. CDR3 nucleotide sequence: TGTGCCAGCTCACCATCAGCGGGAGTGCTAGATACGCAGTATTTT.

In DNA, the CDR3 is TGCGCCAGCAGCTTGGACAGGCGCGGGGAGCTGTTTTTT. Residues: CASSLDRRGELFF. The chain uses TRBV5-1 and TRBJ2-2, with a weak D call TRBD1 (5 bases). Germline V gives CDR1 SGHRS, CDR2 YFSETQ. The CDR3 extends over 13 amino acids. Trimming shortened V by 0 bases and J by 7 bases, and 7 bases separated the two germline ends.

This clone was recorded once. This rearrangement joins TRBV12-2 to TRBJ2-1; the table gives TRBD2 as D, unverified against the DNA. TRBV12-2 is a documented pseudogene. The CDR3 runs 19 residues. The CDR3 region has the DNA TGTGCAAGTCTTCGGTGGTGGGCTAGCGGGAGAGTCACCTACAATGAGCAGTTCTTC. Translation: CASLRWWASGRVTYNEQFF.

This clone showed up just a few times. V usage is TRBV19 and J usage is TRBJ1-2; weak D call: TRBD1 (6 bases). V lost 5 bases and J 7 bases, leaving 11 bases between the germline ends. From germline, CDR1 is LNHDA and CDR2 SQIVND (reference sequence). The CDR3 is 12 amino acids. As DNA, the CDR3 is TGTGCCAGTAGTGCCAGGGGATCTGGCTACACCTTC. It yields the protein CASSARGSGYTF. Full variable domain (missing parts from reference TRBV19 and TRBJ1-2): DGGITQSPKYLFRKEGQNVTLSCEQNLNHDAMYWYRQDPGQGLRLIYYSQIVNDFQKGDIAEGYSVSREKKESFPLTVTSAQKNPTAFYLCASSARGSGYTFGSGTRLTVV.

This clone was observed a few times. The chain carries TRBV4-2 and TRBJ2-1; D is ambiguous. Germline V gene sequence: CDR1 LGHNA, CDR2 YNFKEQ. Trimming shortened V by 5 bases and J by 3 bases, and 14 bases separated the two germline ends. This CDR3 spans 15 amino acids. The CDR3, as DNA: TGTGCCAGCAGCTTAGGAGCCGGCAACTACAATGAGCAGTTCTTC. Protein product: CASSLGAGNYNEQFF.

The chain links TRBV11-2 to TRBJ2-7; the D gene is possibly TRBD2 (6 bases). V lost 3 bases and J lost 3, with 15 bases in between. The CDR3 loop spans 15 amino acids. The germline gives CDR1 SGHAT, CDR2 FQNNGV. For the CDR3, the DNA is TGTGCCAGCAGCTTCGGAGCGGAGGGAATCTACGAGCAGTACTTC. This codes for CASSFGAEGIYEQYF. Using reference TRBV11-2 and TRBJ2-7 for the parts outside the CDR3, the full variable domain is EAGVAQSPRYKIIEKRQSVAFWCNPISGHATLYWYQQILGQGPKLLIQFQNNGVVDDSQLPKDRFSAERLKGVDSTLKIQPAKLEDSAVYLCASSFGAEGIYEQYFGPGTRLTVT.

Here the CDR3 reads CASRGWTGDTQYF. In DNA, the CDR3 is TGTGCCAGCAGAGGTTGGACAGGGGATACGCAGTATTTT. This chain connects TRBV5-4 to TRBJ2-3; 8 bases are a match to TRBD1. Germline trimming cut 5 bases from V and 6 bases from J; bases unmatched to any gene: 5. Germline assignment: CDR1 SGHNT and CDR2 YYREEE (reference sequence). The CDR3 consists of 13 residues.

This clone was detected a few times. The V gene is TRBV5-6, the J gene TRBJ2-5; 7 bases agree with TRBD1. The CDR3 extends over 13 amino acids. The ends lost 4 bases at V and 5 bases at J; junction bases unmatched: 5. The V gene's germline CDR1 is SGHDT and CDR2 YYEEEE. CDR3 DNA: TGTGCCAGCAGCATGGACAGGCGGGAGACCCAGTACTTC. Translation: CASSMDRRETQYF.

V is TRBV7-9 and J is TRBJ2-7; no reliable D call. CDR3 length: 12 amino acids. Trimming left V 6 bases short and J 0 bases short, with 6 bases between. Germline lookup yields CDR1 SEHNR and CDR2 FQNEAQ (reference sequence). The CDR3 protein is CASSHNSYEQYF. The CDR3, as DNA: TGTGCCAGCAGTCACAACTCCTACGAGCAGTACTTC.

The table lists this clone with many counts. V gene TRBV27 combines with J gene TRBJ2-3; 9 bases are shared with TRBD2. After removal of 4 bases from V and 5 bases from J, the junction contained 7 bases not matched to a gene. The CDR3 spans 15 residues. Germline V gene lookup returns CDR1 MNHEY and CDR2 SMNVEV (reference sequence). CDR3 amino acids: CASSWLAGVVDTQYF. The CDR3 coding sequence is TGTGCCAGCAGTTGGTTAGCGGGAGTTGTAGATACGCAGTATTTT.

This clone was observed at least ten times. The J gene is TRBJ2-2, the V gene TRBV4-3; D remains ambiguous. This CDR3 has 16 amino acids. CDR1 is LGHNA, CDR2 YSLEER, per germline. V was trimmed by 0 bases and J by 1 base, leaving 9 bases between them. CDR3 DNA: TGCGCCAGCAGCCAAGAGGTGGCGAAGAACACCGGGGAGCTGTTTTTT. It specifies CASSQEVAKNTGELFF.

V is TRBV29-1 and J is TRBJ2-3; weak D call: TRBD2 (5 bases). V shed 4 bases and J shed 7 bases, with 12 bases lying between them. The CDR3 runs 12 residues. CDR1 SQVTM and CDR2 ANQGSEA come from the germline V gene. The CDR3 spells CSVVTRAYTQYF. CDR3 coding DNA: TGCAGCGTTGTAACTAGGGCGTATACGCAGTATTTT.

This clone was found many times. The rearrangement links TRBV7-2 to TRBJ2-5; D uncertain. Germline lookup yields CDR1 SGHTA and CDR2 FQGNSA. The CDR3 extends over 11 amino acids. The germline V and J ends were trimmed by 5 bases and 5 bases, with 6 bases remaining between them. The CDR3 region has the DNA TGTGCCAGCAGCAAAGAGGAGACCCAGTACTTC. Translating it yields CASSKEETQYF.

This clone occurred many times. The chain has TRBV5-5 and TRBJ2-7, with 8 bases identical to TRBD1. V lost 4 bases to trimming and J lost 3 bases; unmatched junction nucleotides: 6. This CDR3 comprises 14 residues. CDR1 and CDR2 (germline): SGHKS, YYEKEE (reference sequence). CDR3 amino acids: CASSPGQGGYEQYF. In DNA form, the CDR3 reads TGTGCCAGCAGCCCTGGACAGGGTGGCTACGAGCAGTACTTC.

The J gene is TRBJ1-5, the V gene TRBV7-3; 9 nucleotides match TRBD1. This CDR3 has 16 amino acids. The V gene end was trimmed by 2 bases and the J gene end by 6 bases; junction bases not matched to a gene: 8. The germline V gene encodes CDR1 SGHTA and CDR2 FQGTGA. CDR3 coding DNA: TGTGCCAGCAGCTTAGAGGGACAGGGCGGCGGTCAGCCCCAGCATTTT. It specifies CASSLEGQGGGQPQHF.

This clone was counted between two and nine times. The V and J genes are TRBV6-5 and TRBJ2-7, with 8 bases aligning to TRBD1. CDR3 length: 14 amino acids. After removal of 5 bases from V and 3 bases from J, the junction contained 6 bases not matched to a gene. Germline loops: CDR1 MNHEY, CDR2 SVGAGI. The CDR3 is CASSKTGESYEQYF. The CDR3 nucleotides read TGTGCCAGCAGTAAGACAGGGGAGAGCTACGAGCAGTACTTC.

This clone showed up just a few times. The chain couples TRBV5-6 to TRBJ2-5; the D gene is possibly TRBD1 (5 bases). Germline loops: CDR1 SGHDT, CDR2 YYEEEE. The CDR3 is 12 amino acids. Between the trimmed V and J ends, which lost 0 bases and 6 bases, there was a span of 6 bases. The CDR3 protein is CASSLGQKTQYF. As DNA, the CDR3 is TGTGCCAGCAGCTTGGGACAGAAGACCCAGTACTTC.

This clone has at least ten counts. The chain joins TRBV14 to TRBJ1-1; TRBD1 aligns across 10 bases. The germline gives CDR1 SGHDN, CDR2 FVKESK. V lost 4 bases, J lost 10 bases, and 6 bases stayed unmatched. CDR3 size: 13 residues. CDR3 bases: TGTGCCAGCAGCCGAGACAGGGGGCTCGGAGCTTTCTTT. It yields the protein CASSRDRGLGAFF.

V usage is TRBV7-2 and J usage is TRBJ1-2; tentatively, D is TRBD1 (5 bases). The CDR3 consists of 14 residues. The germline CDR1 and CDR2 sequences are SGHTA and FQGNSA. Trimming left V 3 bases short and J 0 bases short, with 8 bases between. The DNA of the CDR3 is TGTGCCAGCAGCTTCGGGGCGTCTAACTATGGCTACACCTTC. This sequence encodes CASSFGASNYGYTF.

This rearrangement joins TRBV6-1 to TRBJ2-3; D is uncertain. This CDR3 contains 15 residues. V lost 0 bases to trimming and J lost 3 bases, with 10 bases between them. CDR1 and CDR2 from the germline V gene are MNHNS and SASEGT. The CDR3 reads CASSEALPKTDTQYF. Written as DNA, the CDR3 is TGTGCCAGCAGTGAAGCGCTCCCTAAGACAGATACGCAGTATTTT.

The CDR3 region has the DNA TGTGCCAGCAGTGAAAGGACAGGAGGCAATGAGCAGTTCTTC. Residues: CASSERTGGNEQFF. The chain is built from TRBV6-1 and TRBJ2-1; the match to TRBD1 covers 7 bases. The CDR3 loop spans 14 amino acids. V was pared by 2 bases and J by 6 bases, with 4 bases of the junction left unmatched. Germline V gives CDR1 MNHNS, CDR2 SASEGT.

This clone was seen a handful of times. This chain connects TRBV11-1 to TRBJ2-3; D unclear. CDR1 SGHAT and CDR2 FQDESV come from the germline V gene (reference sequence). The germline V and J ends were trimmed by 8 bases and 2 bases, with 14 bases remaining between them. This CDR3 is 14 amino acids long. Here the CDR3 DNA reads TGTGCCAGCCGAGGTAGGAGCTACACAGATACGCAGTATTTT. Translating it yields CASRGRSYTDTQYF.

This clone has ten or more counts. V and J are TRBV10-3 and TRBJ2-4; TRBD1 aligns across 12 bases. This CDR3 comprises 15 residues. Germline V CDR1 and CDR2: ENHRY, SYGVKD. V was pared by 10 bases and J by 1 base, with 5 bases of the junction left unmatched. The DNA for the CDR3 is TGTGCCACGGGACAGGGGGCGTCGGCCAAAAACATTCAGTACTTC. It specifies CATGQGASAKNIQYF.

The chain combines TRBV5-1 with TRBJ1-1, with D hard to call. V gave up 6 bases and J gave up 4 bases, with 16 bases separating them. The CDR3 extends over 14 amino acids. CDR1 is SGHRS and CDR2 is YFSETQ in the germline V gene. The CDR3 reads CASTSGMPSTEAFF. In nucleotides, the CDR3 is TGCGCCAGCACTAGTGGGATGCCATCCACTGAAGCTTTCTTT.